This T cell receptor beta chain was identified during a study of cytomegalovirus exposure and HLA in healthy donors. Across the whole study: Out of about 190 million T cells, an earlier analysis found roughly 100 million unique TCR beta sequences in total. General study findings and limits: Reported performance of the classifier showed diagnosis of cytomegalovirus status with high specificity and sensitivity. Some V segments, TRBV6-2 and TRBV6-3 among them, were indistinguishable and were therefore excluded. A later analysis reportedly identified an Asian-associated ancestry cluster as carrying fewer N-insertions than the approximately 620-donor mean.

CDR1 is KGHSH and CDR2 is LQKENI in the germline V gene. This CDR3 has 13 residues. V dropped 1 base and J dropped 8 bases, with 6 bases sitting between them. This PCR relied on a set of 60 Vbeta primers and 13 Jbeta primers. Using immunoSEQ multiplex PCR, the repertoire was profiled, and TCRdb retains in-frame clones only, with some absent. The sample includes some 150,000 clones, 70% to 80% of them seen just once. As regards this clone: Its antigen remains unknown.

J is TRBJ1-6 and V is TRBV18; D gene unclear. Input material: PBMCs. The sequence was collected from a man in his sixties in good health and CMV-seronegative. CDR3 bases: TGTGCCAGCTCACCACTTTCTGATTCACCCCTCCACTTT. Encoded protein: CASSPLSDSPLHF.